Below, 32 T cell receptor beta chains from the same sample are listed, as sequenced in a study of CD8+CD57+ T cells in acquired aplastic anemia. Those patients picked for sequencing had displayed CD8+CD57+ cell expansion on flow cytometry. TCR beta VDJ and CDR3 profiling used genomic DNA as template. One entry per CDR3 protein results from TCRdb running MiXCR on the reads. Of 200,000 to 250,000 distinct CDR3 sequences detected, roughly 50% appear once; the ten largest clones hold roughly 21%. The material sequenced was sorted CD4+, CD8+, or CD8+CD57+ T cells (not recorded which) from PBMCs. The source is a human donor with aplastic anemia.

This clonotype was seen repeatedly, ten times or more. This sequence joins TRBV7-9 and TRBJ1-1; 8 positions match TRBD1. Germline-derived CDR1 and CDR2 are SEHNR and FQNEAQ (reference sequence). The CDR3 has 14 amino acids. With 5 bases clipped from V and 5 bases from J, the junction kept 7 bases outside the gene matches. In nucleotides, the CDR3 is TGTGCCAGCAGCGGGACAGGACGAGGAACTGAAGCTTTCTTT. Amino acids: CASSGTGRGTEAFF. Based on the CDR3 plus reference TRBV7-9 and TRBJ1-1, the full variable domain is DTGVSQNPRHKITKRGQNVTFRCDPISEHNRLYWYRQTLGQGPEFLTYFQNEAQLEKSRLLSDRFSAERPKGSFSTLEIQRTEQGDSAMYLCASSGTGRGTEAFFGQGTRLTVV.

The gene calls are TRBV29-1 and TRBJ2-7; D tentatively fits TRBD1 or TRBD2 (6 bases each). The V end lost 6 bases, the J end lost 6 bases, and 18 bases lay between the germline ends. The CDR3 runs to 13 residues. The V gene's germline CDR1 is SQVTM and CDR2 ANQGSEA. The CDR3 loop is CSVRGEHPSEQYF. CDR3 in DNA: TGCAGCGTAAGGGGGGAGCATCCTTCCGAGCAGTACTTC.

V gene TRBV7-3 combines with J gene TRBJ2-3; perhaps TRBD1 as D (7 bases). CDR3 size: 15 residues. CDR1 and CDR2 from the germline V gene are SGHTA and FQGTGA. V was shortened by 8 bases and J by 5 bases, with 20 bases between the two germline ends. The CDR3 DNA is TGTGCCAGCCGAGAGGGGGCCCACGGGGGAGATACGCAGTATTTT. Amino acid sequence: CASREGAHGGDTQYF.

To note about this clonotype: Sequence at one end of the junction differs from germline and may be a read error. The rearrangement links TRBV5-1 to TRBJ1-4; no firm D call. This CDR3 is 15 amino acids long. Germline CDR1 SGHRS, CDR2 YFSETQ. The CDR3: CASSLEGSPNEKLYF. CDR3 bases: TGCGCCAGCAGCTTGGAAGGATCCCCTAATGAAAAACTGTATTTT.

The V and J genes are TRBV15 and TRBJ2-6; 7 nucleotides match TRBD1. CDR1 LNHNV and CDR2 YYDKDF come from the germline V gene (reference sequence). Trimming cost V 0 bases and J 10 bases; bases outside gene matches: 3. This CDR3 region has 14 residues. CDR3 sequence: CATSREAGGNVLTF. The CDR3 region has the DNA TGTGCCACCAGCAGAGAGGCAGGGGGTAACGTCCTGACTTTC.

CDR3: CASRLVGLAGGNEQFF. The CDR3 region has the DNA TGCGCCAGCAGATTAGTAGGTCTAGCGGGGGGCAATGAGCAGTTCTTC. V gene TRBV5-1 combines with J gene TRBJ2-1, with 11 bases lining up with TRBD2. Germline V gene sequence: CDR1 SGHRS, CDR2 YFSETQ. The V gene end was trimmed by 5 bases and the J gene end by 6 bases; junction bases not matched to a gene: 10. The CDR3 covers 16 residues.

There are many counts of this clonotype. The chain combines TRBV9 with TRBJ2-1, with D possibly being TRBD1 or TRBD2 (5 bases each). CDR3 length: 15 amino acids. The germline CDR1 and CDR2 sequences are SGDLS and YYNGEE. V was pared by 3 bases and J by 2 bases, with 12 bases between. The CDR3 loop is CASSAGRVAYNEQFF. The CDR3 DNA reads TGTGCCAGCAGCGCAGGGCGGGTCGCCTACAATGAGCAGTTCTTC.

A remark on this clonotype: Relative to the germline gene, one junction end is altered; a read error may explain this. The rearrangement links TRBV2 to TRBJ2-1; 10 nucleotides match TRBD1. The CDR3 has 15 residues. Germline V gene lookup returns CDR1 SNHLY and CDR2 FYNNEI. The CDR3, as DNA: TGCGCCAGCAGTCAAGACAGGGGGCGTTACAATGAGCAGTTCTTC. It is translated as CASSQDRGRYNEQFF.

The genes are TRBV19 and TRBJ2-5; the D gene could be TRBD1 or TRBD2 (5 bases each). The V end lost 6 bases, the J end lost 5 bases, and 19 bases lay between the germline ends. This CDR3 is built from 15 residues. Germline CDR1 is LNHDA and CDR2 is SQIVND (reference sequence). CDR3: CASSTSGQGFETQYF. The CDR3 coding sequence is TGTGCCAGTAGCACCTCGGGGCAGGGTTTTGAGACCCAGTACTTC.

CDR3 amino acids: CASSSMQAVGYTF. The CDR3 DNA follows: TGTGCCAGCAGCTCCATGCAAGCAGTTGGCTACACCTTC. This chain connects TRBV7-3 to TRBJ1-2; D uncertain. There are 13 residues in the CDR3. The ends were cut back, 4 bases at V and 7 bases at J, with 13 bases in the middle. The germline gives CDR1 SGHTA, CDR2 FQGTGA.

The chain joins TRBV24-1 to TRBJ1-5, with D perhaps matching TRBD1 (5 bases). V lost 4 bases to trimming and J lost 2 bases, with 11 bases between them. This CDR3 is 15 amino acids long. Looked up from germline, CDR1 is KGHDR and CDR2 is SFDVKD. CDR3 in DNA: TGTGCCACCAGTGACCCGGACACGGGCAATCAGCCCCAGCATTTT. This sequence encodes CATSDPDTGNQPQHF.

The chain's CDR3 is CASRQGPYTGELFF. The CDR3 DNA reads TGTGCCAGTAGGCAGGGACCTTACACCGGGGAGCTGTTTTTT. This sequence joins TRBV19 and TRBJ2-2; D may match TRBD1 or TRBD2 (5 bases each). There are 14 residues in the CDR3. Germline values: CDR1 LNHDA, CDR2 SQIVND (reference sequence). The V end was cut by 6 bases, the J end by 3 bases, with 11 bases between. Supplemented by reference TRBV19 and TRBJ2-2, the full variable domain reads DGGITQSPKYLFRKEGQNVTLSCEQNLNHDAMYWYRQDPGQGLRLIYYSQIVNDFQKGDIAEGYSVSREKKESFPLTVTSAQKNPTAFYLCASRQGPYTGELFFGEGSRLTVL.

This clonotype was recorded only once. The CDR3 coding sequence is TGCAGTGCTAGTCCCCGCCGAGTCGATGAGCAGTTCTTC. It is translated as CSASPRRVDEQFF. V and J are TRBV20-1 and TRBJ2-1; D is undetermined. This CDR3 comprises 13 residues. The ends were cut back, 3 bases at V and 8 bases at J, with 14 bases in the middle. Germline V lookup: CDR1 DFQATT, CDR2 SNEGSKA (reference sequence).

This chain joins TRBV10-3 and TRBJ2-3; a weak D match, TRBD1 (6 bases). CDR1 and CDR2 (germline): ENHRY, SYGVKD. The CDR3 extends over 14 amino acids. Trimming removed 11 bases at V and 2 bases at J, with 17 bases between. CDR3 coding DNA: TGTGCCCTCTCGGTCCGGGACAACACAGATACGCAGTATTTT. As protein: CALSVRDNTDTQYF.

This clonotype appeared many times. The chain uses TRBV5-6 and TRBJ2-7; D may be TRBD1 (6 bases). CDR1 is SGHDT and CDR2 is YYEEEE in the germline V gene. CDR3 length equals 14 residues. V dropped 0 bases and J dropped 2 bases, with 9 bases sitting between them. The CDR3 DNA reads as TGTGCCAGCAGCTTGGATCCAGGGGCCTACGAGCAGTACTTC. Translated, it gives CASSLDPGAYEQYF.

Ten or more counts support this clonotype. The V gene is TRBV19, the J gene TRBJ2-1; the D gene is possibly TRBD1 (6 bases). This CDR3 region has 14 residues. Germline V gives CDR1 LNHDA, CDR2 SQIVND (reference sequence). V lost 7 bases to trimming and J lost 3 bases, with 13 bases between them. The CDR3 nucleotides are TGTGCCAGTAACCTCAGGGGCCGCTACAATGAGCAGTTCTTC. It codes for CASNLRGRYNEQFF.

This clonotype was counted many times. The V gene is TRBV7-9, the J gene TRBJ1-3, with TRBD1 matching over 7 bases. The germline V gene has CDR1 SEHNR and CDR2 FQNEAQ (reference sequence). J was trimmed by 0 bases and V by 5 bases; bases with no gene match: 7. The CDR3 length is 16 residues. The CDR3 DNA follows: TGTGCCAGCAGCATCGGGACAGCCAACTCTGGAAACACCATATATTTT. It encodes CASSIGTANSGNTIYF.

This clonotype was found many times. V usage is TRBV20-1 and J usage is TRBJ1-6, with D hard to call. Germline assignment: CDR1 DFQATT and CDR2 SNEGSKA (reference sequence). V was cut by 3 bases and J by 5 bases, with 14 bases left in between. The CDR3 length is 15 residues. CDR3 residues: CSASGRNLNNSPLHF. The CDR3 DNA reads as TGCAGTGCTAGTGGCCGGAACTTAAATAATTCACCCCTCCACTTT.

This rearrangement joins TRBV15 to TRBJ1-6; 10 bases fit TRBD1. Germline V lookup: CDR1 LNHNV, CDR2 YYDKDF (reference sequence). Trimming cost V 3 bases and J 8 bases; bases outside gene matches: 1. This CDR3 spans 14 amino acids. The CDR3 nucleotides are TGTGCCACCAGCAGGGACAGGGGGGATTCACCCCTCCACTTT. Protein product: CATSRDRGDSPLHF. Full variable domain (outside the CDR3, taken from reference TRBV15 and TRBJ1-6): DAMVIQNPRYQVTQFGKPVTLSCSQTLNHNVMYWYQQKSSQAPKLLFHYYDKDFNNEADTPDNFQSRRPNTSFCFLDIRSPGLGDTAMYLCATSRDRGDSPLHFGNGTRLTVT.

Notes on this clonotype: This sequence may be a read error, since a much larger clone differs from it by one base. The V call is TRBV28, the J call TRBJ1-6; D may be TRBD1 (6 bases). V lost 6 bases and J 10 bases, leaving 19 bases between the germline ends. Germline V lookup: CDR1 MDHEN, CDR2 SYDVKM. The CDR3 runs to 15 residues. CDR3 in amino acids: CASRESRGAASPLHF. The DNA of the CDR3 is TGTGCCAGCAGGGAAAGCCGGGGGGCTGCATCACCCCTCCACTTT.

The rearrangement joins TRBV20-1 to TRBJ1-5, with 8 bases aligning to TRBD1. V lost 4 bases and J lost 11; bases outside the gene matches: 7. The CDR3 runs to 12 residues. Germline-derived CDR1 and CDR2 are DFQATT and SNEGSKA (reference sequence). The CDR3 DNA reads as TGCAGTGCTACAGGGGGCAGAGAGACCCAGCATTTT. It encodes CSATGGRETQHF.

The genes are TRBV5-1 and TRBJ2-7, with D perhaps TRBD2 (6 bases). Trimming pared 4 bases from V and 3 bases from J, leaving 17 bases between. CDR1 SGHRS and CDR2 YFSETQ come from the germline V gene. There are 15 residues in the CDR3. Written as DNA, the CDR3 is TGCGCCAGCAGCGTAACAGGTTGGAGGGTCTACGAGCAGTACTTC. This sequence encodes CASSVTGWRVYEQYF.

At least ten counts were recorded for this clonotype. This chain joins TRBV7-6 and TRBJ2-1; D remains ambiguous. Germline CDR1 SGHVS, CDR2 FNYEAQ. CDR3 size: 14 residues. The germline V and J ends were trimmed by 2 bases and 6 bases, with 11 bases remaining between them. The CDR3 nucleotides read TGTGCCAGCAGCTTATCTACCTCGGGCAATGAGCAGTTCTTC. Translated: CASSLSTSGNEQFF.

CDR3 DNA sequence: TGTGCCAGCAGTCCACAGGGGGCCTTATCACCCCTCCACTTT. Its protein product is CASSPQGALSPLHF. The V gene is TRBV2, the J gene TRBJ1-6; 9 bases map to TRBD1. The CDR3 length is 14 residues. The V segment lost 5 bases and the J segment 10 bases; nucleotides outside the gene matches: 6. Per the germline V gene, CDR1 is SNHLY and CDR2 is FYNNEI.

This clonotype came up many times. V and J are TRBV19 and TRBJ1-2, with D perhaps TRBD1 (6 bases). The CDR3 loop spans 15 amino acids. Germline CDR1 reads LNHDA; CDR2 reads SQIVND (reference sequence). With 6 bases removed from V and 0 bases from J, the gap between germline ends came to 14 bases. For the CDR3, the DNA is TGTGCCAGTAGCCCACAGGGCGAGGCTAACTATGGCTACACCTTC. It codes for CASSPQGEANYGYTF.

V is TRBV7-4 and J is TRBJ1-1, with 10 positions matching TRBD1. Germline CDR1 SGHVT, CDR2 SQSDAQ. CDR3 size: 15 residues. J was trimmed by 2 bases and V by 5 bases; bases with no gene match: 5. The CDR3 loop is CASSNRDRGNTEAFF. DNA for the CDR3: TGTGCCAGCAGCAACCGGGACAGGGGCAACACTGAAGCTTTCTTT.

This clonotype was seen many times. The CDR3 loop is CASSQGEGSTEAFF. The DNA for the CDR3 is TGTGCCAGCAGCCAAGGGGAGGGGAGTACTGAAGCTTTCTTT. The chain combines TRBV7-3 with TRBJ1-1; TRBD1 is a possible D gene (5 bases). The V end lost 5 bases, the J end lost 5 bases, and 15 bases lay between the germline ends. In germline, CDR1 is SGHTA, CDR2 FQGTGA. The CDR3 length is 14 residues.

This clonotype was seen only once. The chain uses TRBV29-1 and TRBJ2-5; D remains ambiguous. In germline, CDR1 is SQVTM, CDR2 ANQGSEA. Trimming pared 2 bases from V and 2 bases from J, leaving 9 bases between. The CDR3 contains 13 residues. CDR3 protein: CSVELATQETQYF. DNA for the CDR3: TGCAGCGTTGAATTGGCCACACAAGAGACCCAGTACTTC.

The chain carries TRBV20-1 and TRBJ1-2, with 7 positions matching TRBD1. Losses at the gene ends were 5 bases for V and 7 bases for J; bases not matched to a gene: 10. CDR1 DFQATT and CDR2 SNEGSKA come from the germline V gene (reference sequence). The CDR3 runs to 13 residues. The CDR3, as DNA: TGCAGTGCTCCCCCGAGGGGGCGGGCTGGCTACACCTTC. This sequence encodes CSAPPRGRAGYTF.

The gene calls are TRBV7-9 and TRBJ2-1, with 7 bases identical to TRBD2. The CDR3 runs to 16 residues. Germline assignment: CDR1 SEHNR and CDR2 FQNEAQ (reference sequence). The V gene end was trimmed by 5 bases and the J gene end by 1 base; junction bases not matched to a gene: 8. The CDR3 protein is CASSPRGEASYNEQFF. CDR3 DNA sequence: TGTGCCAGCAGCCCTCGGGGGGAGGCATCCTACAATGAGCAGTTCTTC. Variable domain in full (rest from reference TRBV7-9 and TRBJ2-1): DTGVSQNPRHKITKRGQNVTFRCDPISEHNRLYWYRQTLGQGPEFLTYFQNEAQLEKSRLLSDRFSAERPKGSFSTLEIQRTEQGDSAMYLCASSPRGEASYNEQFFGPGTRLTVL.

Many counts were recorded for this clonotype. The V gene is TRBV20-1, the J gene TRBJ2-7; TRBD1 matches 7 bases. Germline assignment: CDR1 DFQATT and CDR2 SNEGSKA (reference sequence). V shed 2 bases, J shed 4 bases, and the junction held 2 bases outside the gene matches. This CDR3 is built from 12 residues. CDR3 protein: CSARKGAYEQYF. DNA for the CDR3: TGCAGTGCTAGAAAGGGGGCTTACGAGCAGTACTTC.

CDR3 amino acids: CASSFYGRGRNYGYTF. The CDR3 nucleotides are TGTGCCAGCAGTTTTTATGGGAGGGGACGTAACTATGGCTACACCTTC. V is TRBV12-3 or TRBV12-4 and J is TRBJ1-2, with TRBD1 as a possible D gene (5 bases). This CDR3 contains 16 residues. V was clipped by 3 bases and J by 1 base, with 15 bases between them.